These 26 T cell receptor beta chains share one sample of origin, sequenced in a study of response to subunit inactivated influenza vaccine. Each CDR3 protein is one row after TCRdb ran MiXCR on the RT-PCR reads. The profile shows about 780,000 distinct CDR3 sequences, less than 20% of them singletons. The source was PBMCs from blood, collected about 5 days after vaccination. Every receptor here comes from a man aged 50 or older who received an inactivated influenza vaccine.

This clonotype was seen more than once but under ten times. The V and J genes are TRBV20-1 and TRBJ1-6, with unresolved D. The length of the CDR3 is 11 residues. CDR1 is DFQATT and CDR2 is SNEGSKA in the germline V gene (reference sequence). The V end was cut by 5 bases, the J end by 4 bases, with 3 bases between. The CDR3 DNA reads TGCAGTGCTGCGTATAATTCACCCCTCCACTTT. This codes for CSAAYNSPLHF.

The chain has TRBV7-2 and TRBJ2-7; D ambiguous. The germline V gene has CDR1 SGHTA and CDR2 FQGNSA. V lost 5 bases to trimming and J lost 2 bases, with 13 bases between them. This CDR3 has 14 amino acids. Written as DNA, the CDR3 is TGTGCCAGCAGCACCCAGACCCCACCCTACGAGCAGTACTTC. It is translated as CASSTQTPPYEQYF.

This clonotype was detected a few times. This chain links TRBV4-2 with TRBJ2-2, with D uncertain. The V gene lost 0 bases and the J gene lost 8 bases, with 7 bases spanning the gap. The CDR3 is made up of 13 amino acids. Germline CDR1 reads LGHNA; CDR2 reads YNFKEQ. CDR3 in amino acids: CASSQDRRGELFF. The CDR3 DNA is TGTGCCAGCAGCCAAGATAGACGAGGGGAGCTGTTTTTT.

The chain combines TRBV7-3 with TRBJ2-2, with TRBD1 identical over 7 bases. Germline V gives CDR1 SGHTA, CDR2 FQGTGA. This CDR3 spans 15 amino acids. V shed 3 bases, J shed 5 bases, and the junction held 6 bases outside the gene matches. CDR3 amino acids: CASSFAQGTTGELFF. DNA of the CDR3: TGTGCCAGCAGCTTCGCACAGGGGACAACCGGGGAGCTGTTTTTT.

The chain recombines TRBV7-3 with TRBJ1-1; possible D gene TRBD1, 5 bases. Trimming removed 5 bases from V and 0 bases from J, with 16 bases in between. The CDR3 sequence is 16 residues long. Germline CDR1 and CDR2: SGHTA and FQGTGA. CDR3 in amino acids: CASSPNGGFMNTEAFF. DNA of the CDR3: TGTGCCAGCAGCCCCAACGGGGGTTTCATGAACACTGAAGCTTTCTTT.

The rearrangement uses TRBV5-4 and TRBJ2-5; perhaps TRBD2 as D (6 bases). This CDR3 region has 15 residues. Germline CDR1 and CDR2: SGHNT and YYREEE (reference sequence). The ends were cut back, 1 base at V and 5 bases at J, with 15 bases in the middle. CDR3 in amino acids: CASSLPGVRVETQYF. CDR3 nucleotide sequence: TGTGCCAGCAGCTTGCCGGGAGTGAGAGTTGAGACCCAGTACTTC.

The CDR3 DNA reads as TGTGCCAGCGGCCTCGGCGCCAACCCCGGGGATACGCAGTATTTT. Protein: CASGLGANPGDTQYF. The V gene is TRBV6-1, the J gene TRBJ2-3, with D hard to call. Trimming took off 8 bases at V and 6 bases at J, with 21 bases between the two ends. Germline assignment: CDR1 MNHNS and CDR2 SASEGT. This CDR3 has 15 residues.

The chain links TRBV29-1 to TRBJ2-7; 8 nucleotides agree with TRBD1. CDR1 is SQVTM and CDR2 is ANQGSEA in the germline V gene. This CDR3 comprises 12 residues. V gave up 5 bases and J gave up 5 bases; unmatched junction bases: 5. The CDR3 region is CSVRRGRNEQYF. The CDR3 bases are TGCAGCGTTCGCAGGGGGCGAAACGAGCAGTACTTC.

This clonotype was seen a few times. This chain uses TRBV7-9 with TRBJ2-1, with D unresolved. CDR1 SEHNR and CDR2 FQNEAQ come from the germline V gene (reference sequence). The length of the CDR3 is 11 residues. V lost 1 base and J lost 10, with 5 bases in between. The CDR3 region is CASSLVEEQFF. CDR3 bases: TGTGCCAGCAGCTTAGTAGAGGAGCAGTTCTTC.

This clonotype occurred a few times. The chain couples TRBV24-1 to TRBJ2-7, with 9 positions matching TRBD1. The CDR3 is 16 residues long. In germline, CDR1 is KGHDR, CDR2 SFDVKD. The V segment lost 4 bases and the J segment 4 bases; nucleotides outside the gene matches: 10. CDR3 nucleotides: TGTGCCACCAGTGACTTCACCGGGACAGGGTCTTACGAGCAGTACTTC. It is translated as CATSDFTGTGSYEQYF.

The CDR3 protein is CASSLTWDYGYTF. CDR3 bases: TGTGCCAGCAGCTTAACTTGGGACTATGGCTACACCTTC. The chain employs TRBV7-2 and TRBJ1-2; D gene ambiguous. V was pared by 2 bases and J by 3 bases, with 7 bases between. The CDR3 has 13 residues. Per germline, CDR1 SGHTA and CDR2 FQGNSA. Supplemented by reference TRBV7-2 and TRBJ1-2, the full variable domain reads GAGVSQSPSNKVTEKGKDVELRCDPISGHTALYWYRQSLGQGLEFLIYFQGNSAPDKSGLPSDRFSAERTGGSVSTLTIQRTQQEDSAVYLCASSLTWDYGYTFGSGTRLTVV.

V is TRBV6-1 and J is TRBJ1-1; the D gene is possibly TRBD1 (5 bases). Deletions cut 10 bases from V and 6 bases from J, with 18 bases between. The CDR3 extends over 13 amino acids. CDR1 MNHNS and CDR2 SASEGT come from the germline V gene. CDR3 region: CATTTGERAEAFF. The CDR3 DNA follows: TGTGCCACCACTACGGGGGAGAGAGCTGAAGCTTTCTTT.

This sequence joins TRBV12-3 or TRBV12-4 and TRBJ1-1; D uncertain. Trimming cost V 4 bases and J 1 base, with 13 bases left between them. The CDR3 is 15 residues long. CDR3 nucleotides: TGTGCCAGCAGTTCCTCCACTGTAGGGAACACTGAAGCTTTCTTT. Amino acid sequence: CASSSSTVGNTEAFF.

This chain links TRBV29-1 with TRBJ2-7, with 11 bases aligning to TRBD2. This CDR3 has 17 residues. The V gene's germline CDR1 is SQVTM and CDR2 ANQGSEA. The V segment lost 4 bases and the J segment 2 bases; nucleotides outside the gene matches: 13. Here the CDR3 reads CSVVITSGRPAAYEQYF. The DNA for the CDR3 is TGCAGCGTTGTCATTACTAGCGGGAGACCCGCGGCCTACGAGCAGTACTTC.

The chain links TRBV6-1 to TRBJ1-2; D uncertain. Germline V CDR1 and CDR2: MNHNS, SASEGT. Deletions cut 11 bases from V and 3 bases from J, with 13 bases between. The CDR3 contains 12 residues. CDR3 DNA sequence: TGTGCCGGGAGTAACAACTACTATGGCTACACCTTC. It codes for CAGSNNYYGYTF.

This clonotype was seen only a few times. The rearrangement joins TRBV15 to TRBJ1-5, with D hard to call. Germline CDR1 reads LNHNV; CDR2 reads YYDKDF (reference sequence). Trimming shortened V by 4 bases and J by 3 bases, and 16 bases separated the two germline ends. This CDR3 region has 16 residues. CDR3 bases: TGTGCCACCAGCACACACCCTGTGGCGGACAATCAGCCCCAGCATTTT. This codes for CATSTHPVADNQPQHF.

The rearrangement joins TRBV20-1 to TRBJ2-1; TRBD2 aligns across 9 bases. The CDR3 covers 17 residues. V lost 1 base and J lost 2; bases outside the gene matches: 9. Germline V gene sequence: CDR1 DFQATT, CDR2 SNEGSKA (reference sequence). The DNA of the CDR3 is TGCAGTGCTAGAGTTGCGGGGGGGCCTGGGGCCTACAATGAGCAGTTCTTC. This sequence encodes CSARVAGGPGAYNEQFF.

The V and J genes are TRBV7-9 and TRBJ1-2; D is undetermined. There are 12 residues in the CDR3. V lost 2 bases to trimming and J lost 8 bases, with 9 bases between them. Germline V gene data show CDR1 as SEHNR and CDR2 as FQNEAQ (reference sequence). The DNA for the CDR3 is TGTGCCAGCAGCTTATCAGGCGGGGGCTACACCTTC. Protein sequence: CASSLSGGGYTF.

This clonotype was counted at least ten times. CDR3 nucleotides: TGCGCCAGCAGCTTGGACGGCAGGGACCACGAGCAGTACTTC. Its protein is CASSLDGRDHEQYF. The chain combines TRBV5-1 with TRBJ2-7; D is perhaps TRBD1 or TRBD2 (5 bases each). Looked up from germline, CDR1 is SGHRS and CDR2 is YFSETQ. The CDR3 sequence is 14 residues long. The V gene lost 0 bases and the J gene lost 5 bases, with 12 bases spanning the gap.

This chain links TRBV18 with TRBJ1-5; TRBD1 agrees at 7 bases. The CDR3 is 15 residues long. J lost 4 bases, V lost 1 base, and 4 bases had no gene match. Per the germline V gene, CDR1 is KGHSH and CDR2 is LQKENI. The CDR3 here is CASSPRTGPNQPQHF. The CDR3, as DNA: TGTGCCAGCTCACCACGGACAGGACCGAATCAGCCCCAGCATTTT. The full variable domain, rest sourced from reference TRBV18 and TRBJ1-5, is NAGVMQNPRHLVRRRGQEARLRCSPMKGHSHVYWYRQLPEEGLKFMVYLQKENIIDESGMPKERFSAEFPKEGPSILRIQQVVRGDSAAYFCASSPRTGPNQPQHFGDGTRLSIL.

This clonotype was picked up a small number of times. The V call is TRBV30, the J call TRBJ1-6; 7 bases are a match to TRBD1. The CDR3 is made up of 15 amino acids. Germline V lookup: CDR1 GTSNPN, CDR2 SVGIG (reference sequence). Trimming took 0 bases from V and 6 from J; bases not matched to a gene: 5. CDR3 coding DNA: TGTGCCTGGAGTGTACCGGGACAGCTTAATTCACCCCTCCACTTT. As protein: CAWSVPGQLNSPLHF.

This clonotype was seen only once. The CDR3 carries no conserved terminal phenylalanine or tryptophan, so it likely arises from a read error. The CDR3 nucleotides are TGCAGTGCTAGAAGCCAGGGGGTTGTCTACGAGCAGTACCTC. Protein sequence: CSARSQGVVYEQYL. The V gene is TRBV20-1, the J gene TRBJ2-7; TRBD1 matches 7 bases. This CDR3 comprises 14 residues. Germline CDR1 DFQATT, CDR2 SNEGSKA (reference sequence). After removal of 2 bases from V and 3 bases from J, the junction contained 7 bases not matched to a gene.

The DNA for the CDR3 is TGCGCCAGCAGCCAAGATCACCGGACAGTGAACACAGATACGCAGTATTTT. The encoded protein is CASSQDHRTVNTDTQYF. The chain has TRBV4-3 and TRBJ2-3; D may be TRBD1 (6 bases). CDR1 and CDR2 from the germline V gene are LGHNA and YSLEER. The ends were cut back, 0 bases at V and 2 bases at J, with 15 bases in the middle. The CDR3 length is 17 residues.

The V gene is TRBV12-3 or TRBV12-4, the J gene TRBJ2-5; 9 bases agree with TRBD2. V lost 3 bases to trimming and J lost 4 bases; unmatched junction nucleotides: 6. There are 15 residues in the CDR3. CDR3 sequence (DNA): TGTGCCAGCAGTTTGGGTGCGGGGGGGCCAGAGACCCAGTACTTC. The encoded protein is CASSLGAGGPETQYF.

There are a few counts of this clonotype. The CDR3 region has the DNA TGCGCCAGCAGCTTAACCGGGACAACGAACACTGAAGCTTTCTTT. Protein: CASSLTGTTNTEAFF. This chain connects TRBV5-1 to TRBJ1-1, with D possibly matching TRBD1 (6 bases). The CDR3 spans 15 residues. With 2 bases removed from V and 1 base from J, the gap between germline ends came to 12 bases. Germline lookup yields CDR1 SGHRS and CDR2 YFSETQ.

This clonotype was found a few times. J is TRBJ2-7 and V is TRBV4-3; a weak D match, TRBD2 (6 bases). This CDR3 has 16 amino acids. From germline, CDR1 is LGHNA and CDR2 YSLEER. V lost 0 bases and J lost 1, with 13 bases in between. CDR3 nucleotide sequence: TGCGCCAGCAGCCAAGATCGGGGGAGTTCTTCCTACGAGCAGTACTTC. It is translated as CASSQDRGSSSYEQYF.